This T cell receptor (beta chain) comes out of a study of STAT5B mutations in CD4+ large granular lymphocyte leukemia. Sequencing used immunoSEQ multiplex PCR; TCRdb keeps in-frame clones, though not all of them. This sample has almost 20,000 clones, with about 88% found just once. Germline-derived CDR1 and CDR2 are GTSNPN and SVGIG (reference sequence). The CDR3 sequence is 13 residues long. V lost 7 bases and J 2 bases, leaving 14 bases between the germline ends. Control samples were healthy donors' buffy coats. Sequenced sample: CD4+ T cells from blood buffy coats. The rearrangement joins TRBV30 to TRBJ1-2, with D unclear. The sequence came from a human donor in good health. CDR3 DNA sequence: TGTGCCTCCAAGACGGAGGCCAACTATGGCTACACCTTC. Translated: CASKTEANYGYTF.